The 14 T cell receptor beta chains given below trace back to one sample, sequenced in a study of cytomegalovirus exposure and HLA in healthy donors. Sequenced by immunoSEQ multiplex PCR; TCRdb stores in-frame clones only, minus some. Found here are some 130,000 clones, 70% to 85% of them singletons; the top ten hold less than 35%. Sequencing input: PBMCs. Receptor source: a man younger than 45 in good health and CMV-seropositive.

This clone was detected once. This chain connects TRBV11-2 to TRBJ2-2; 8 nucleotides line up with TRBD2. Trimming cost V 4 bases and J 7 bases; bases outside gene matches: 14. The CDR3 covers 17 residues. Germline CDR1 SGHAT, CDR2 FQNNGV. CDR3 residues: CASSSLTGRGVGGELFF. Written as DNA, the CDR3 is TGTGCCAGCAGCTCGCTAACGGGGCGGGGGGTTGGCGGGGAGCTGTTTTTT.

This chain's CDR3 is CASSHRTGDPTETQYF. The CDR3 nucleotides are TGCGCCAGCAGCCACAGAACAGGGGACCCCACAGAGACCCAGTACTTC. The gene calls are TRBV4-3 and TRBJ2-5; 7 positions match TRBD1. This CDR3 region has 16 residues. CDR1 LGHNA and CDR2 YSLEER come from the germline V gene. J lost 4 bases, V lost 3 bases, and 11 bases had no gene match.

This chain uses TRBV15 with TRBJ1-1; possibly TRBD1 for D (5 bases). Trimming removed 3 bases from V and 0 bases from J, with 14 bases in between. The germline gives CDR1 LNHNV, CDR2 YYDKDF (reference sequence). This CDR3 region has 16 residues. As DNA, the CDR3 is TGTGCCACCAGCAGTAAGGGGTTCCGCATGAACACTGAAGCTTTCTTT. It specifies CATSSKGFRMNTEAFF.

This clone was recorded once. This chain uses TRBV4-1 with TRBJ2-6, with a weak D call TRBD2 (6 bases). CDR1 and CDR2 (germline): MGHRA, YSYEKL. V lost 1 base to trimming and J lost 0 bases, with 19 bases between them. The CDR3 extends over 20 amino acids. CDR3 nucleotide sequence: TGCGCCAGCAGCCAAGGTGGGGTCGAGCGGGTTCGCTCTGGGGCCAACGTCCTGACTTTC. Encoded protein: CASSQGGVERVRSGANVLTF.

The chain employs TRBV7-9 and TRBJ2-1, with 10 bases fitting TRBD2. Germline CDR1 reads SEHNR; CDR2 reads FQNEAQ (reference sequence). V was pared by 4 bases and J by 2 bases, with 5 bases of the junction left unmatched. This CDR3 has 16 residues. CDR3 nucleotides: TGTGCCAGCAGCTGGTCTCTAGCGGGGGCCTACAATGAGCAGTTCTTC. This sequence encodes CASSWSLAGAYNEQFF.

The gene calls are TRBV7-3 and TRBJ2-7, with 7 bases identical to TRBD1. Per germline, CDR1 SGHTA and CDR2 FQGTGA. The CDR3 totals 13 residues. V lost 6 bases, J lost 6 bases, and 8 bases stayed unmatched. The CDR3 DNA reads TGTGCCAGCAGTCGTACAGGGGTAGGCGAGCAGTACTTC. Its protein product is CASSRTGVGEQYF. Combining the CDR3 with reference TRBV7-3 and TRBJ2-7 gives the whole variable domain GAGVSQTPSNKVTEKGKYVELRCDPISGHTALYWYRQSLGQGPEFLIYFQGTGAADDSGLPNDRFFAVRPEGSVSTLKIQRTERGDSAVYLCASSRTGVGEQYFGPGTRLTVT.

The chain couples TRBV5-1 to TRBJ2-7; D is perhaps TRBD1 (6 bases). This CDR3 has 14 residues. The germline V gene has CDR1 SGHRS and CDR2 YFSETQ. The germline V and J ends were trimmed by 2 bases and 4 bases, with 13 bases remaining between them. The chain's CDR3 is CASSLQGAAYEQYF. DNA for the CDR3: TGCGCCAGCAGCTTACAGGGTGCTGCGTACGAGCAGTACTTC.

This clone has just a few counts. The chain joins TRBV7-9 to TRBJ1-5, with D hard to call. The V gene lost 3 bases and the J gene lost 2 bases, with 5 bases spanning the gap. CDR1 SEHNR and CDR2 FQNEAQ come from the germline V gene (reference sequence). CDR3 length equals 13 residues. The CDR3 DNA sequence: TGTGCCAGCAGCTTCGGGGGCAATCAGCCCCAGCATTTT. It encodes CASSFGGNQPQHF.

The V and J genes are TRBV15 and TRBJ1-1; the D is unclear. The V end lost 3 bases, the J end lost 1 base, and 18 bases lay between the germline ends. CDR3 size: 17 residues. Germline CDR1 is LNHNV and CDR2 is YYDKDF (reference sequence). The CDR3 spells CATSSSPAGFRNTEAFF. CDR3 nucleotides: TGTGCCACCAGCAGCTCCCCGGCGGGTTTCAGGAACACTGAAGCTTTCTTT.

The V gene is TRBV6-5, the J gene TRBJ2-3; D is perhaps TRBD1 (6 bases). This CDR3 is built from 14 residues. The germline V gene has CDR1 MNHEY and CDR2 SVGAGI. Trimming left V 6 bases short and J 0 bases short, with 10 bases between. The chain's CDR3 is CASSRTASTDTQYF. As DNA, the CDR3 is TGTGCCAGCAGCCGGACAGCTAGCACAGATACGCAGTATTTT.

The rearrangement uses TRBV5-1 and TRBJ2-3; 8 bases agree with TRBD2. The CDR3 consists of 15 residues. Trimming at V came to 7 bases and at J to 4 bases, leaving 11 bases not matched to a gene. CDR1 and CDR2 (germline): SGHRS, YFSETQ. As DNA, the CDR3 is TGCGCCAGCGCGCCGGGCGGGGGGCTAGCAGATACGCAGTATTTT. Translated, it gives CASAPGGGLADTQYF.

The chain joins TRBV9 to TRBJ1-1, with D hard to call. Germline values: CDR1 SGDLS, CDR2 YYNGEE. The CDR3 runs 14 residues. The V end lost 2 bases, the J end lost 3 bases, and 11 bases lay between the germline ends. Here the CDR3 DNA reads TGTGCCAGCAGCGTCCTCGGTGGAGACACTGAAGCTTTCTTT. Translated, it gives CASSVLGGDTEAFF. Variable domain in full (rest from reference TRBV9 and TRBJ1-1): DSGVTQTPKHLITATGQRVTLRCSPRSGDLSVYWYQQSLDQGLQFLIQYYNGEERAKGNILERFSAQQFPDLHSELNLSSLELGDSALYFCASSVLGGDTEAFFGQGTRLTVV.

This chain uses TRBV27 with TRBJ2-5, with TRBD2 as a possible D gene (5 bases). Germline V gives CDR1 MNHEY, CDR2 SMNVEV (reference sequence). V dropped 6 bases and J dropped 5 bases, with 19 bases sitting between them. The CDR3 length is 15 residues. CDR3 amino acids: CASSPAWRVGETQYF. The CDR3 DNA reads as TGTGCCAGCAGCCCGGCATGGCGGGTGGGGGAGACCCAGTACTTC.

CDR3 sequence reads: CSVEGQGHEQFF. The DNA for the CDR3 is TGCAGCGTTGAGGGACAGGGACATGAGCAGTTCTTC. The chain couples TRBV29-1 to TRBJ2-1; TRBD1 agrees at 9 bases. The CDR3 has 12 amino acids. Trimming cost V 3 bases and J 8 bases; bases outside gene matches: 2. The germline gives CDR1 SQVTM, CDR2 ANQGSEA.